A selection of T cell receptor beta chains follows, all from one sample in a study of shared clonotypes between healthy human individuals. Method: immunoSEQ multiplex PCR; TCRdb's copy keeps in-frame clones and lacks some. The top ten clones hold 0.3% of a sample with around 600,000 clones, nearly 98% of them seen once. Source material: naive CD8+ T cells sorted from blood. The receptors stem from a man younger than 45 in good health. CDR3s include the opening cysteine and the closing phenylalanine or tryptophan. The D gene is left open where the match is weak. Clone size is shown for a subset of rows, as once, few, many or a class of expanded clone.

>-|TRBV6-1|-|TRBJ2-1|15
CASTPLGGGYNEQFF
TGTGCCAGCACCCCCCTCGGGGGCGGATACAATGAGCAGTTCTTC
>once|TRBV28|-|TRBJ1-2|13
CASSLEAGLGYTF
TGTGCCAGCAGTTTAGAGGCAGGACTTGGCTACACCTTC
>-|TRBV28|TRBD1|TRBJ1-1|16
CASGPPPGQLNTEAFF
TGTGCCAGTGGACCCCCACCGGGACAGTTGAACACTGAAGCTTTCTTT
>-|TRBV29-1|-|TRBJ2-5|17
CSVGGTVGQGLRETQYF
TGCAGCGTCGGCGGGACAGTAGGGCAGGGGTTGAGGGAGACCCAGTACTTC
>-|TRBV15|TRBD2|TRBJ2-7|14
CATSRERDYDEQYF
TGTGCCACCAGCAGAGAGCGGGACTACGACGAGCAGTACTTC
>-|TRBV4-1|-|TRBJ1-5|14
CASSQDPLTGPQHF
TGCGCCAGCAGCCAGGACCCTCTTACGGGGCCCCAGCATTTT
>-|TRBV12-2|-|TRBJ2-5|14
CASRLKRGQETQYF
TGTGCAAGTCGCTTAAAACGCGGCCAAGAGACCCAGTACTTC
>-|TRBV18|-|TRBJ2-5|14
CASSSSGAKETQYF
TGTGCCAGCTCATCATCAGGGGCTAAAGAGACCCAGTACTTC
>-|TRBV11-3|TRBD1|TRBJ2-3|13
CASGQGDTDTQYF
TGTGCCAGCGGACAGGGCGACACAGATACGCAGTATTTT
>-|TRBV11-3|-|TRBJ2-1|15
CASSQGRNSYNEQFF
TGTGCCAGCAGCCAGGGGCGGAATTCCTACAATGAGCAGTTCTTC
>-|TRBV25-1|TRBD1|TRBJ2-1|15
CASLGQGDLRGEQFF
TGTGCCAGCTTAGGACAGGGGGATCTTCGAGGTGAGCAGTTCTTC
>-|TRBV28|TRBD2|TRBJ2-7|19
CASSSIRLTGTSVPYEQYF
TGTGCCAGCAGTTCCATTCGACTCACCGGGACTAGCGTTCCCTACGAGCAGTACTTC
>-|TRBV4-3|-|TRBJ2-5|13
CASSQVEGETQYF
TGCGCCAGCAGCCAAGTAGAAGGGGAGACCCAGTACTTC
>-|TRBV9|TRBD2|TRBJ2-7|14
CASSVGLAAYEQYF
TGTGCCAGCAGCGTCGGACTAGCGGCCTACGAGCAGTACTTC
>-|TRBV7-9|-|TRBJ2-7|12
CASSPSPYEQYF
TGTGCCAGCAGCCCATCCCCCTACGAGCAGTACTTC
>-|TRBV4-1|TRBD2|TRBJ2-7|17
CASSQATGAGAAYEQYF
TGCGCCAGCAGCCAAGCGACTGGTGCGGGAGCCGCCTACGAGCAGTACTTC
>-|TRBV11-3|-|TRBJ2-5|13
CASSSRSGETQYF
TGTGCCAGCAGCTCCAGGTCCGGCGAGACCCAGTACTTC
>-|TRBV29-1|-|TRBJ1-1|10
CSVRIGEAFF
TGCAGCGTTAGGATAGGGGAAGCTTTCTTT
>-|TRBV27|-|TRBJ2-7|13
CASSAFGAYEQYF
TGTGCCAGCAGTGCCTTTGGGGCCTACGAGCAGTACTTC
>-|TRBV5-4|-|TRBJ1-2|15
CASSDRDLWDYGYTF
TGTGCCAGCAGCGACCGGGACCTCTGGGACTATGGCTACACCTTC
>-|TRBV27|-|TRBJ2-7|15
CASSPSPPYSYEQYF
TGTGCCAGCAGTCCCTCTCCACCGTACTCCTACGAGCAGTACTTC
>few|TRBV6-1|TRBD1|TRBJ1-4|15
CASSEGTGGYEKLFF
TGTGCCAGCAGTGAAGGGACAGGGGGATATGAAAAACTGTTTTTT
>-|TRBV7-9|TRBD2|TRBJ2-5|19
CATSSPGLAGGLAKKTQYF
TGTGCCACGAGCAGCCCGGGACTAGCGGGAGGGCTGGCCAAGAAGACCCAGTACTTC
>-|TRBV23-1|-|TRBJ2-3|16
CASSQSRGTSTDTQYF
TGCGCCAGCAGTCAATCTAGAGGGACAAGCACAGATACGCAGTATTTT
>-|TRBV7-9|TRBD2|TRBJ2-7|15
CASSSPLAASYEQYF
TGTGCCAGCAGCTCCCCGCTAGCGGCCTCCTACGAGCAGTACTTC
>-|TRBV11-3|-|TRBJ1-3|13
CASSEDRGNTIYF
TGTGCCAGCAGCGAGGACAGAGGAAACACCATATATTTT
>-|TRBV9|-|TRBJ2-1|16
CASSVEALSLGNEQFF
TGTGCCAGCAGCGTAGAAGCTCTAAGCCTAGGTAATGAGCAGTTCTTC
>-|TRBV5-4|-|TRBJ2-1|12
CASSLLGNEQFF
TGTGCCAGCAGCTTGTTAGGGAATGAGCAGTTCTTC
>-|TRBV28|TRBD1|TRBJ1-2|15
CASSSRKNRGTHYTF
TGTGCCAGCAGTTCAAGAAAAAACAGGGGGACACACTACACCTTC
>-|TRBV5-1|-|TRBJ2-1|16
CASSLARAGYRNEQFF
TGCGCCAGCAGCTTGGCGAGGGCGGGATACCGCAATGAGCAGTTCTTC
>-|TRBV5-4|-|TRBJ1-1|15
CASSLGGSLNTEAFF
TGTGCCAGCAGCTTGGGCGGCAGCTTGAACACTGAAGCTTTCTTT
>-|TRBV29-1|-|TRBJ2-5|16
CSVDGQGMVHEETQYF
TGCAGCGTTGATGGGCAGGGCATGGTGCACGAAGAGACCCAGTACTTC
>-|TRBV2|-|TRBJ2-7|11
CASSVGGWQYF
TGTGCCAGCAGTGTCGGGGGTTGGCAGTACTTC
>once|TRBV28|TRBD2|TRBJ2-7|15
CASSPSGLADHEQYF
TGTGCCAGCAGCCCCAGCGGACTAGCGGACCACGAGCAGTACTTC
>once|TRBV6-5|-|TRBJ2-3|15
CASSSTTGRTDTQYF
TGTGCCAGCAGTTCCACGACAGGGAGGACAGATACGCAGTATTTT
>-|TRBV29-1|TRBD2|TRBJ2-2|17
CSVGYGRNTPNTGELFF
TGCAGCGTTGGGTACGGGAGGAACACTCCGAACACCGGGGAGCTGTTTTTT
>-|TRBV10-2|-|TRBJ2-7|12
CASLSGRLEQYF
TGCGCCAGCTTATCGGGACGGCTTGAGCAGTACTTC
>-|TRBV14|-|TRBJ2-7|15
CASSVHREYVAGQYF
TGTGCCAGCAGCGTACACAGGGAATATGTAGCTGGGCAGTACTTC
>-|TRBV7-2|TRBD2|TRBJ2-5|16
CASSLVLAGVGETQYF
TGTGCCAGCAGCTTAGTGCTAGCGGGCGTGGGAGAGACCCAGTACTTC
>once|TRBV4-1|TRBD2|TRBJ2-7|17
CASSQDTASGIIYEQYF
TGCGCCAGCAGCCAAGATACGGCTAGCGGGATTATCTACGAGCAGTACTTC
>-|TRBV7-9|-|TRBJ1-2|14
CASSLGQTLVGYTF
TGTGCCAGCAGCTTAGGACAGACCCTGGTCGGCTACACCTTC
>-|TRBV19|-|TRBJ1-1|14
CASSIRGRDTEAFF
TGTGCCAGTAGTATACGGGGCAGGGACACTGAAGCTTTCTTT
>-|TRBV7-9|-|TRBJ2-2|13
CASSSRGSGELFF
TGTGCCAGCAGCTCTCGGGGCTCCGGGGAGCTGTTTTTT
>-|TRBV7-3|-|TRBJ2-1|15
CASSLTPSSYNEQFF
TGTGCCAGCAGCTTAACGCCGAGCTCCTACAATGAGCAGTTCTTC
>-|TRBV21-1|-|TRBJ1-5|14
CASSKSGVVQPQHF
TGTGCCAGCAGCAAATCGGGGGTGGTTCAGCCCCAGCATTTT
>-|TRBV7-9|TRBD1|TRBJ2-5|14
CASSSGTGEETQYF
TGTGCCAGCAGCTCAGGGACAGGTGAAGAGACCCAGTACTTC
>-|TRBV29-1|TRBD2|TRBJ2-7|15
CSVGGLAESSYEQYF
TGCAGCGTTGGGGGACTAGCGGAAAGCTCCTACGAGCAGTACTTC
>-|TRBV7-3|-|TRBJ2-1|16
CASSLIGGARYNEQFF
TGTGCCAGCAGCTTAATTGGAGGGGCTAGATACAATGAGCAGTTCTTC
>-|TRBV7-9|-|TRBJ2-2|13
CASVRAGGGELFF
TGTGCCAGCGTTAGAGCCGGCGGCGGGGAGCTGTTTTTT
>-|TRBV4-3|TRBD1|TRBJ1-5|16
CASSQDGGTGEGPQHF
TGCGCCAGCAGCCAAGATGGGGGGACAGGGGAGGGGCCCCAGCATTTT
>-|TRBV6-1|-|TRBJ2-1|13
CASSTYNYNEQFF
TGTGCCAGCAGTACCTACAACTACAATGAGCAGTTCTTC
>-|TRBV2|TRBD2|TRBJ2-7|16
CASNRLGTSGIYEQYF
TGTGCCAGCAACCGTCTCGGGACTAGCGGGATTTACGAGCAGTACTTC
>-|TRBV27|TRBD1|TRBJ1-5|15
CASNAGTGYNQPQHF
TGTGCCAGCAATGCCGGGACAGGGTACAATCAGCCCCAGCATTTT
>-|TRBV6-6|-|TRBJ2-2|15
CASENPSPNTGELFF
TGTGCCAGCGAAAATCCGTCACCGAACACCGGGGAGCTGTTTTTT
>few|TRBV7-9|TRBD1|TRBJ2-7|15
CASSLGGTGSHEQYF
TGTGCCAGCAGCTTAGGCGGGACAGGGAGCCACGAGCAGTACTTC